This passage covers 25 T cell receptor beta chains from one sample sequenced in a study of blood T cell repertoires in COVID-19. Assay: immunoSEQ multiplex PCR; the TCRdb copy retains only in-frame clones and omits some. The sample lists roughly 100,000 clones, almost 80% occurring once. Sequenced: peripheral blood. These receptor sequences come from a man aged 60 to 75 with active or convalescent COVID-19.

As DNA, the CDR3 is TGTGCCACCAGCAGAGGTGGGACTTCTAGCACAGATACGCAGTATTTT. Translating it yields CATSRGGTSSTDTQYF. The V and J genes are TRBV15 and TRBJ2-3, with D possibly TRBD2 on 6 matching bases. V lost 1 base to trimming and J lost 0 bases, with 11 bases between them. This CDR3 is 16 amino acids long. CDR1 and CDR2 (germline): LNHNV, YYDKDF (reference sequence).

This chain uses TRBV10-3 with TRBJ1-1; 8 bases map to TRBD1. V gave up 6 bases and J gave up 3 bases; unmatched junction bases: 3. The germline V gene encodes CDR1 ENHRY and CDR2 SYGVKD. The CDR3 sequence is 13 residues long. The CDR3 reads CAIRTGVDTEAFF. CDR3 DNA sequence: TGTGCCATCAGGACAGGGGTCGACACTGAAGCTTTCTTT.

This clone was recorded only once. The genes are TRBV28 and TRBJ2-7; 7 positions agree with TRBD2. V lost 4 bases, J lost 6 bases, and 15 bases stayed unmatched. This CDR3 has 16 amino acids. From germline, CDR1 is MDHEN and CDR2 SYDVKM. The CDR3 bases are TGTGCCAGCAGTTCGTTCTGGGAGGGCCGGGAGAGCGAGCAGTACGTC. Its translation is CASSSFWEGRESEQYV.

This rearrangement joins TRBV6-1 to TRBJ2-7, with TRBD1 as a possible D gene (5 bases). The CDR3 sequence is 16 residues long. V was pared by 3 bases and J by 7 bases, with 22 bases between. Germline V gene lookup returns CDR1 MNHNS and CDR2 SASEGT. Here the CDR3 reads CASSDHRKTGSVEQYF. As DNA, the CDR3 is TGTGCCAGCAGTGATCACAGGAAAACTGGTTCGGTGGAGCAGTACTTC.

In this sample, this clone turned up once. The chain recombines TRBV7-9 with TRBJ2-1; maybe TRBD2 (6 bases). The CDR3 runs to 15 residues. V lost 3 bases, J lost 9 bases, and 18 bases lay in between. The germline CDR1 and CDR2 sequences are SEHNR and FQNEAQ (reference sequence). The CDR3 DNA sequence: TGTGCCAGCAGCTTTGGGAGGATAAAGGATAGTGAGCAGTTCTTC. This codes for CASSFGRIKDSEQFF.

The V and J genes are TRBV28 and TRBJ2-1; 9 nucleotides agree with TRBD2. Losses at the gene ends were 1 base for V and 5 bases for J; bases not matched to a gene: 6. This CDR3 contains 16 residues. CDR1 is MDHEN, CDR2 SYDVKM, per germline. CDR3 in amino acids: CASSLFTSGSHNEQFF. For the CDR3, the DNA is TGTGCCAGCAGTTTATTTACTAGCGGGTCCCACAATGAGCAGTTCTTC.

This chain joins TRBV20-1 and TRBJ1-2; the D gene is possibly TRBD1 (6 bases). Between the trimmed V and J ends, which lost 3 bases and 7 bases, there was a span of 21 bases. Germline CDR1 is DFQATT and CDR2 is SNEGSKA (reference sequence). CDR3 length equals 15 residues. This CDR3 is CSASRRDGGQFGYTF. CDR3 DNA: TGCAGTGCTAGTCGCCGGGACGGGGGGCAGTTTGGCTACACCTTC.

V gene TRBV25-1 combines with J gene TRBJ2-6; possible D gene TRBD1, 5 bases. Trimming took off 3 bases at V and 4 bases at J, with 10 bases between the two ends. Germline V gene lookup returns CDR1 MGHDK and CDR2 SYGVNS. CDR3 length: 15 amino acids. The CDR3 sequence is CASSDTGSGANVLTF. CDR3 DNA sequence: TGTGCCAGCAGTGACACAGGTTCCGGGGCCAACGTCCTGACTTTC. Looking up the rest from reference TRBV25-1 and TRBJ2-6 gives the full variable domain: EADIYQTPRYLVIGTGKKITLECSQTMGHDKMYWYQQDPGMELHLIHYSYGVNSTEKGDLSSESTVSRIRTEHFPLTLESARPSHTSQYLCASSDTGSGANVLTFGAGSRLTVL.

This clone was seen just once. The chain joins TRBV27 to TRBJ2-1; TRBD2 matches 8 bases. Trimming took 0 bases from V and 6 from J; bases not matched to a gene: 7. Germline CDR1 is MNHEY and CDR2 is SMNVEV (reference sequence). The length of the CDR3 is 16 residues. CDR3 loop: CASSLSSGTSRNEQFF. CDR3 DNA: TGTGCCAGCAGTTTATCGTCCGGGACTAGTCGCAATGAGCAGTTCTTC.

There are a few counts of this clone. V usage is TRBV7-2 and J usage is TRBJ2-1; 14 bases line up with TRBD2. The CDR3 totals 16 residues. The ends lost 4 bases at V and 12 bases at J; junction bases unmatched: 11. Germline loops: CDR1 SGHTA, CDR2 FQGNSA. The CDR3 DNA sequence: TGTGCCAGCAGCTCAGACGGGACTAGCGGGGGTTGGTGGCAGTTCTTC. It codes for CASSSDGTSGGWWQFF.

V usage is TRBV27 and J usage is TRBJ2-2, with 7 bases matching TRBD1. The germline CDR1 and CDR2 sequences are MNHEY and SMNVEV (reference sequence). The CDR3 covers 15 residues. With V trimmed by 2 bases and J by 4 bases, 4 bases remained unmatched. The CDR3 spells CASSLKGGGTGELFF. The CDR3 DNA reads as TGTGCCAGCAGTTTAAAAGGGGGCGGCACCGGGGAGCTGTTTTTT.

This chain links TRBV5-1 with TRBJ1-2; no definite D call. Trimming took 4 bases from V and 1 from J, leaving 11 bases between them. The CDR3 totals 14 residues. Germline CDR1 is SGHRS and CDR2 is YFSETQ. CDR3 amino acids: CASSLLTSNYGYTF. The CDR3 DNA is TGCGCCAGCAGCCTCCTCACAAGTAACTATGGCTACACCTTC. Together with reference TRBV5-1 and TRBJ1-2, the CDR3 gives the full variable domain: KAGVTQTPRYLIKTRGQQVTLSCSPISGHRSVSWYQQTPGQGLQFLFEYFSETQRNKGNFPGRFSGRQFSNSRSEMNVSTLELGDSALYLCASSLLTSNYGYTFGSGTRLTVV.

The rearrangement links TRBV7-2 to TRBJ2-1, with a possible D match to TRBD1 (6 bases). Trimming cost V 1 base and J 4 bases, with 20 bases left between them. Germline loops: CDR1 SGHTA, CDR2 FQGNSA. The CDR3 extends over 18 amino acids. The CDR3 DNA reads TGTGCCAGCAGCTTAGATAGGGTCGGGACACTGGGGTACAATGAGCAGTTCTTC. Encoded protein: CASSLDRVGTLGYNEQFF.

This clone was recorded a few times. This chain uses TRBV6-5 with TRBJ1-2, with TRBD1 matching over 7 bases. The germline gives CDR1 MNHEY, CDR2 SVGAGI. J gave up 4 bases and V 8 bases, and 7 bases lay outside the gene matches. CDR3 length: 13 amino acids. CDR3: CASWDSGTYGYTF. The CDR3 bases are TGTGCCAGCTGGGACAGTGGGACCTATGGCTACACCTTC.

In DNA, the CDR3 is TGCGCCAGCAGCGGGAGGACAGGGGGCGGGGAGCTGTTTTTT. This codes for CASSGRTGGGELFF. This rearrangement joins TRBV5-1 to TRBJ2-2, with 10 bases aligning to TRBD1. Germline CDR1 and CDR2: SGHRS and YFSETQ. The CDR3 has 14 amino acids. The ends lost 4 bases at V and 7 bases at J; junction bases unmatched: 4.

The CDR3 spells CASGEYEQYF. The CDR3 nucleotides read TGTGCCAGCGGGGAGTACGAGCAGTACTTC. This chain connects TRBV11-2 to TRBJ2-7; D is possibly TRBD2 (5 bases). There are 10 residues in the CDR3. Germline-derived CDR1 and CDR2 are SGHAT and FQNNGV. Trimming cost V 8 bases and J 4 bases, with 6 bases left between them.

The rearrangement uses TRBV7-9 and TRBJ1-2; D uncertain. The CDR3 is 15 residues long. Looked up from germline, CDR1 is SEHNR and CDR2 is FQNEAQ (reference sequence). Trimming took off 8 bases at V and 6 bases at J, with 22 bases between the two ends. CDR3 in DNA: TGTGCCAGCTCTCCCTCGGTGGAGAGCCGCGATGGCTACACCTTC. Amino acids: CASSPSVESRDGYTF.

The CDR3 bases are TGTGCCAGCAGTGAACAGGGGAACACTGAAGCTTTCTTT. The encoded protein is CASSEQGNTEAFF. This chain connects TRBV2 to TRBJ1-1, with TRBD1 as a possible D gene (5 bases). Germline CDR1 and CDR2: SNHLY and FYNNEI. The CDR3 has 13 residues. Trimming took off 2 bases at V and 1 base at J, with 5 bases between the two ends. Full variable domain (remainder filled in from reference TRBV2 and TRBJ1-1): EPEVTQTPSHQVTQMGQEVILRCVPISNHLYFYWYRQILGQKVEFLVSFYNNEISEKSEIFDDQFSVERPDGSNFTLKIRSTKLEDSAMYFCASSEQGNTEAFFGQGTRLTVV.

This clone was recorded a few times. The J gene is TRBJ2-1, the V gene TRBV5-8; 14 bases are a match to TRBD2. CDR3 length: 20 residues. In germline, CDR1 is SGHTS, CDR2 YDEGEE. The V segment lost 2 bases and the J segment 0 bases; nucleotides outside the gene matches: 10. The CDR3 DNA follows: TGTGCCAGCAGCTTTTTAACGAGACTAGCGGGAGGGAGCTCCTACAATGAGCAGTTCTTC. Translating it yields CASSFLTRLAGGSSYNEQFF.

J is TRBJ1-2 and V is TRBV12-3 or TRBV12-4; no clear D gene. CDR3 size: 11 residues. Deletions cut 7 bases from V and 8 bases from J, with 11 bases between. CDR3 sequence reads: CASTPTRGYTF. CDR3 sequence (DNA): TGTGCCAGCACCCCAACCAGGGGCTACACCTTC.

The chain uses TRBV24-1 and TRBJ2-1; D not certain. The CDR3 is 13 amino acids. V was pared by 3 bases and J by 6 bases, with 8 bases between. Germline values: CDR1 KGHDR, CDR2 SFDVKD. CDR3 bases: TGTGCCACCAGTGATCCAACTGCCAATGAGCAGTTCTTC. It translates to CATSDPTANEQFF.

This chain joins TRBV7-9 and TRBJ2-5; 9 bases fit TRBD2. Unmatched junction bases numbered 11, after V lost 2 bases and J lost 4 bases. Germline assignment: CDR1 SEHNR and CDR2 FQNEAQ (reference sequence). CDR3 length: 17 residues. The CDR3 loop is CASSLRPLAGEGETQYF. The CDR3 DNA reads TGTGCCAGCAGCTTAAGGCCTTTAGCGGGAGAGGGAGAGACCCAGTACTTC.

This clone was observed a handful of times. V and J are TRBV7-9 and TRBJ1-5, with 7 bases lining up with TRBD1. V shed 5 bases, J shed 2 bases, and the junction held 3 bases outside the gene matches. From germline, CDR1 is SEHNR and CDR2 FQNEAQ (reference sequence). CDR3 length: 14 residues. For the CDR3, the DNA is TGTGCCAGCAGCCCAGGGACAGGCAATCAGCCCCAGCATTTT. The encoded protein is CASSPGTGNQPQHF.

CDR3 region: CASGTLAGDDEQYF. The CDR3 DNA reads TGTGCCAGCGGGACTCTAGCGGGAGACGACGAGCAGTACTTC. This chain links TRBV28 with TRBJ2-7; 10 bases align to TRBD2. Germline-derived CDR1 and CDR2 are MDHEN and SYDVKM. J gave up 5 bases and V 8 bases, and 9 bases lay outside the gene matches. This CDR3 is 14 amino acids long.

Notes on this clone: Within the sample, other DNA sequences also encode this same CDR3. The V gene is TRBV9, the J gene TRBJ2-5; TRBD2 agrees at 7 bases. Unmatched junction bases numbered 4, after V lost 0 bases and J lost 5 bases. The germline gives CDR1 SGDLS, CDR2 YYNGEE. The CDR3 is 14 amino acids. The CDR3 here is CASSVGLAEETQYF. DNA of the CDR3: TGTGCCAGCAGCGTAGGACTAGCCGAGGAGACCCAGTACTTC.